This T cell receptor beta chain was sequenced for a study of human T cells and chemical hapten exposure. Time point specified: pre-sensitization, week 0. Specified treatment: therapeutic diphenylcyclopropenone sensitization with weekly scalp DPC. TCRdb independently ran MiXCR on the RACE reads; one entry per CDR3 protein. The sample has over 300,000 distinct CDR3 sequences, more than 4.5% seen once. CDR1 MNHEY and CDR2 SMNVEV come from the germline V gene (reference sequence). V dropped 8 bases and J dropped 3 bases, with 11 bases sitting between them. The CDR3 is made up of 13 amino acids. The sequencing here drew on whole blood, taken in connection with sensitization to the hapten diphenylcyclopropenone (DPC). V gene TRBV27 combines with J gene TRBJ1-5; perhaps TRBD1 as D (6 bases). The clonotype was recovered from a woman aged 45 to 65 with alopecia areata. Some clones in this sample may be carry-over from other donors' samples. The CDR3 loop reads CASGYRANQPQHF. The DNA of the CDR3 is TGTGCCAGCGGCTACAGGGCCAATCAGCCCCAGCATTTT.